Included here is one T cell receptor beta chain sequence, with context. This record belongs to a study of blood T cell repertoires in COVID-19. Looking at the study overall: Samples representing acute and convalescent COVID-19 were sourced from the United States, Italy and Spain. From T cells, B-cell-depleted T cells, or PBMCs came the material, which was cDNA or gDNA.

The germline V gene encodes CDR1 SGHRS and CDR2 YFSETQ. This CDR3 spans 15 amino acids. Trimming removed 2 bases from V and 5 bases from J; junction bases left unmatched: 5. Authors' processing steps: Amplification of reference gene primers was used by the study to estimate nucleated cell counts. Repertoires were generated with immunoSEQ multiplex PCR, while TCRdb's copy carries only in-frame clones and drops some. Clone size and the V and J calls come from that table; the DNA yielded D and trimming. The sample yields approximately 400,000 clones, roughly 90% seen once. The V gene is TRBV5-1, the J gene TRBJ1-2; 11 nucleotides line up with TRBD1. The source is a man between 40 and 49 years old with acute or convalescent COVID-19. The sequenced material came from peripheral blood. Here the CDR3 DNA reads TGCGCCAGCAGCTTAGAAGGACAGGGGGCATATGGCTACACCTTC. This gives the protein CASSLEGQGAYGYTF.